Following are 3 T cell receptor beta chains from one sample sequenced in a study of CD8 T cells in Susac syndrome. Random hexamers primed reverse transcription of about 0.45 to 1 ug RNA. TCRdb analysed the immunoSEQ multiplex PCR reads with MiXCR anew, one entry per CDR3 protein. This table holds about 140,000 distinct CDR3 sequences, roughly 95% found once. The sequencing sample was made of CD4+ T cells from PBMCs. The receptors here all came from a human donor with multiple sclerosis.

J is TRBJ2-5 and V is TRBV20-1, with 13 bases identical to TRBD2. The CDR3 length is 15 residues. The germline CDR1 and CDR2 sequences are DFQATT and SNEGSKA (reference sequence). J was trimmed by 6 bases and V by 3 bases; bases with no gene match: 7. This CDR3 reads CSASTQGLAGKTQYF. CDR3 coding DNA: TGCAGTGCTAGTACCCAGGGACTAGCGGGAAAGACCCAGTACTTC.

The chain is built from TRBV5-1 and TRBJ2-5; D perhaps matches TRBD2 (6 bases). Germline assignment: CDR1 SGHRS and CDR2 YFSETQ. This CDR3 is 12 amino acids long. Trimming cost V 3 bases and J 10 bases, with 13 bases left between them. The CDR3 DNA is TGCGCCAGCAGCTCGGAGGGTAGTCACCAGTACTTC. This sequence encodes CASSSEGSHQYF. Full variable domain (outside the CDR3, taken from reference TRBV5-1 and TRBJ2-5): KAGVTQTPRYLIKTRGQQVTLSCSPISGHRSVSWYQQTPGQGLQFLFEYFSETQRNKGNFPGRFSGRQFSNSRSEMNVSTLELGDSALYLCASSSEGSHQYFGPGTRLLVL.

This chain links TRBV5-4 with TRBJ2-7; D call uncertain. This CDR3 is built from 12 residues. Germline V gives CDR1 SGHNT, CDR2 YYREEE (reference sequence). The V and J ends lost 0 bases and 5 bases respectively, with 6 bases between them. CDR3 in amino acids: CASSLGRDEQYF. The CDR3 DNA follows: TGTGCCAGCAGCTTGGGAAGGGACGAGCAGTACTTC.